This is a list of T cell receptor beta chains from one sample in a study of CD8+ T cells in alopecia areata. The assay was immunoSEQ multiplex PCR, and TCRdb's table has in-frame clones only and misses some. The table shows about 220,000 clones, with less than 75% occurring only once. The specimen comprised CD4+ T cells sorted from blood, sampled at week 4, from a patient treated with tofacitinib. The receptors shown here come from a human donor with alopecia areata. Both conserved end residues are part of each CDR3. The D gene is left open where the match is weak. For some rows the clone size is stated as once, few or many, or as a class when expanded; others skip it.

>TRBJ1-6|15|TRBD1|TRBV10-3|few
CASSVTGTGDSPLHF
TGTGCCAGCAGTGTTACCGGGACAGGCGATTCACCCCTCCACTTT
>TRBJ2-1|17|NA|TRBV4-3|NA
CASSQDGGPSSYNEQFF
TGCGCCAGCAGCCAAGATGGGGGCCCTAGCTCCTACAATGAGCAGTTCTTC
>TRBJ1-5|15|TRBD1|TRBV7-2|medium-sized
CASSLAGGGGQPQHF
TGTGCCAGCAGCTTAGCGGGAGGGGGCGGTCAGCCCCAGCATTTT
>TRBJ1-1|13|NA|TRBV13|NA
CASSLKVLQRAFF
TGTGCCAGCAGCTTAAAGGTCCTCCAAAGGGCTTTCTTT
>TRBJ2-3|16|NA|TRBV7-2|many
CASSRNPGLGTDTQYF
TGTGCCAGCAGCCGCAACCCGGGACTCGGCACAGATACGCAGTATTTT
>TRBJ2-1|11|TRBD2|TRBV29-1|few
CSGAGYNEQFF
TGCAGTGGAGCGGGATACAATGAGCAGTTCTTC
>TRBJ1-2|14|NA|TRBV10-2|NA
CASSHAYPGYGYTF
TGCGCCAGCAGCCACGCCTACCCTGGCTATGGCTACACCTTC
>TRBJ2-7|13|TRBD1|TRBV27|NA
CASSFHDRAEQYF
TGTGCCAGCAGTTTCCACGACAGGGCCGAGCAGTACTTC
>TRBJ2-1|15|NA|TRBV30|NA
CAWAPGARVSNEQFF
TGTGCCTGGGCCCCGGGAGCGCGCGTGAGTAATGAGCAGTTCTTC
>TRBJ1-1|13|TRBD1|TRBV29-1|few
CSVTGQANTEAFF
TGCAGCGTTACGGGACAGGCGAACACTGAAGCTTTCTTT
>TRBJ2-1|11|NA|TRBV30|NA
CAWTGLNEQFF
TGTGCCTGGACAGGGTTGAATGAGCAGTTCTTC
>TRBJ2-7|15|TRBD1|TRBV14|few
CASSHRQGARYEQYF
TGTGCCAGCAGCCATAGACAGGGTGCGCGGTACGAGCAGTACTTC
>TRBJ1-2|15|NA|TRBV9|NA
CASSVRARANYGYTF
TGTGCCAGCAGCGTAAGGGCCAGAGCAAACTATGGCTACACCTTC
>TRBJ2-5|14|NA|TRBV30|NA
CAWMADTGGETQYF
TGTGCCTGGATGGCGGATACGGGGGGCGAGACCCAGTACTTC
>TRBJ1-5|14|TRBD1|TRBV5-1|NA
CASSSGQANQPQHF
TGCGCCAGCAGCTCCGGACAGGCAAATCAGCCCCAGCATTTT
>TRBJ2-2|12|NA|TRBV5-1|NA
CASTDRPGELFF
TGCGCCAGCACTGATCGGCCAGGGGAGCTGTTTTTT
>TRBJ1-2|13|TRBD1|TRBV6-1|once
CASSERTGDPYTF
TGTGCCAGCAGTGAAAGGACAGGGGACCCCTACACCTTC
>TRBJ1-4|15|TRBD1|TRBV6-5|NA
CASSYGTGRNEKLFF
TGTGCCAGCAGTTACGGGACAGGGAGAAATGAAAAACTGTTTTTT
>TRBJ1-4|13|NA|TRBV30|NA
CAWRRGIYEKLFF
TGTGCCTGGCGTCGGGGGATTTATGAAAAACTGTTTTTT
>TRBJ2-7|13|NA|TRBV30|NA
CAWSVFDRGEQYF
TGTGCCTGGAGTGTTTTTGACAGAGGCGAGCAGTACTTC
>TRBJ1-2|13|NA|TRBV7-2|few
CASSLEGEVGYTF
TGTGCCAGCAGCTTGGAGGGGGAGGTGGGCTACACCTTC
>TRBJ1-6|14|TRBD1|TRBV7-9|NA
CASSPDREDSPLHF
TGTGCCAGCAGCCCGGACAGGGAGGACTCACCCCTCCACTTT
>TRBJ1-2|14|TRBD1|TRBV25-1|NA
CASSEKDRGYGYTF
TGTGCCAGCAGTGAAAAGGACAGGGGATATGGCTACACCTTC
>TRBJ1-1|14|TRBD1|TRBV2|once
CASSGQGGPIEAFF
TGTGCCAGCAGCGGACAGGGCGGACCCATTGAAGCTTTCTTT
>TRBJ1-1|12|NA|TRBV5-1|NA
CASRGGNTEAFF
TGCGCCAGCAGGGGAGGGAACACTGAAGCTTTCTTT
>TRBJ1-1|16|NA|TRBV9|NA
CASSAFTGLSNTEAFF
TGTGCCAGCAGCGCGTTTACGGGGCTTTCGAACACTGAAGCTTTCTTT
>TRBJ1-1|13|NA|TRBV30|NA
CAWSGRGNTEAFF
TGTGCCTGGAGTGGTAGGGGGAACACTGAAGCTTTCTTT
>TRBJ2-6|12|NA|TRBV30|NA
CAWSTGANVLTF
TGTGCCTGGAGTACTGGGGCCAACGTCCTGACTTTC
>TRBJ2-7|15|NA|TRBV4-3|few
CASSQSPRGSYEQYF
TGCGCCAGCAGCCAAAGTCCCAGGGGATCCTACGAGCAGTACTTC
>TRBJ2-5|13|NA|TRBV2|NA
CAVPSGYQETQYF
TGTGCCGTACCTTCTGGGTACCAAGAGACCCAGTACTTC
>TRBJ1-1|14|TRBD1|TRBV29-1|few
CSVRGQGAWTEAFF
TGCAGCGTTAGGGGACAGGGGGCGTGGACTGAAGCTTTCTTT
>TRBJ2-4|14|NA|TRBV4-3|few
CASSQDHALGIQYF
TGCGCCAGCAGCCAAGATCACGCCCTTGGGATTCAGTACTTC
>TRBJ2-3|13|NA|TRBV14|NA
CASSQGFTDTQYF
TGTGCCAGCAGCCAAGGGTTCACAGATACGCAGTATTTT
>TRBJ2-6|14|NA|TRBV29-1|NA
CSVKSTSGANVLTF
TGCAGCGTTAAAAGCACCTCTGGGGCCAACGTCCTGACTTTC
>TRBJ2-3|16|TRBD1|TRBV7-8|NA
CASSLAGAGGRDTQYF
TGTGCCAGCAGCTTAGCCGGGGCAGGGGGCAGAGATACGCAGTATTTT
>TRBJ1-2|15|NA|TRBV7-9|NA
CASSLGSASNYGYTF
TGTGCCAGCAGCTTGGGCAGCGCCTCTAACTATGGCTACACCTTC
>TRBJ2-1|13|TRBD1|TRBV29-1|NA
CSVRDRGYNEQFF
TGCAGCGTCCGGGACAGGGGATACAATGAGCAGTTCTTC
>TRBJ1-1|17|TRBD1|TRBV10-3|NA
CAISVNPAGTENTEAFF
TGTGCCATCAGTGTCAACCCTGCCGGGACAGAGAACACTGAAGCTTTCTTT
>TRBJ2-2|15|NA|TRBV9|NA
CASSVGQTYGGELFF
TGTGCCAGCAGCGTCGGACAGACCTACGGCGGGGAGCTGTTTTTT
>TRBJ2-1|12|NA|TRBV29-1|NA
CSVDMGANEQFF
TGCAGCGTTGATATGGGGGCCAATGAGCAGTTCTTC